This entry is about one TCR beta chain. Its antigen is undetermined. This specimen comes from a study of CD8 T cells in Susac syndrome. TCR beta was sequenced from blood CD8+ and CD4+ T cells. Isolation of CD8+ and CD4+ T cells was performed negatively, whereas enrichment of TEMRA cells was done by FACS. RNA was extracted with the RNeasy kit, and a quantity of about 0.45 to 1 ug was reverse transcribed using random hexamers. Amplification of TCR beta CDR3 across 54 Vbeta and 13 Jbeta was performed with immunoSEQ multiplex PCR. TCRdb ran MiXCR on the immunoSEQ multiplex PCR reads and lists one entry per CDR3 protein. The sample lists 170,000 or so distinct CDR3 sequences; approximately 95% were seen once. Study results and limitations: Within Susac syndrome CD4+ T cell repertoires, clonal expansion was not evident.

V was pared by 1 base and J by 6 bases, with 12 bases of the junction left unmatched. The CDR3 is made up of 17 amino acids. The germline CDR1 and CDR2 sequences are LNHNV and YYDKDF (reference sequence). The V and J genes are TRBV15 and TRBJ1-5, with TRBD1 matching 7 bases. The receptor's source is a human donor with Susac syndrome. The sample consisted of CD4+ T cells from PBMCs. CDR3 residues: CATSRAGARGRFQPQHF. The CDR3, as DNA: TGTGCCACCAGCAGAGCTGGGGCAAGGGGGCGGTTTCAGCCCCAGCATTTT.